The subject of this entry is one T cell receptor beta chain. Generated by immunoSEQ multiplex PCR, the TCRdb table keeps only in-frame clones and is missing some. The profile shows roughly 180,000 clones, around 88% of them singletons. This sample stems from a study of blood T cell repertoires in COVID-19. The wider study: COVID-19 samples collected from the United States, Italy and Spain covered acute and convalescent phases.

Assignment of participants to cohorts was predicated upon participant-reported clinical history. The germline gives CDR1 MNHEY, CDR2 SVGAGI. V shed 0 bases, J shed 5 bases, and the junction held 6 bases outside the gene matches. The CDR3 consists of 15 residues. This TCR was sampled from a woman aged 25-40 years who had recovered from COVID-19. What was sequenced was PBMCs or T cells enriched from blood (not recorded which). This chain joins TRBV6-5 and TRBJ1-2; 7 bases match TRBD1. The CDR3 DNA sequence: TGTGCCAGCAGTTACTCAACAGGGGATGGATATGGCTACACCTTC. It is translated as CASSYSTGDGYGYTF.